This T cell receptor beta chain was identified during a study of blood T cell repertoires in COVID-19. Study summary: Donors in the United States, Italy and Spain gave samples during acute or convalescent COVID-19. PBMCs, B-cell-depleted T cells, or T cells were the source of the cDNA or gDNA that made up the material.

By sample fraction, this clone is medium-sized. Per germline, CDR1 WNHNN and CDR2 SYGVQD (reference sequence). The trim removed 4 bases at V and 2 bases at J, leaving 5 bases unmatched. This CDR3 is 15 amino acids long. Per the original methods: Amplified reference gene primers provided the basis for estimating nucleated cell counts. The method was immunoSEQ multiplex PCR; TCRdb's version includes in-frame clones alone and lacks a portion of them. V, J and clone size reflect that table, while D and trimming were determined from the DNA. The sample has tens of thousands of clones; approximately 76% are singletons.

The rearrangement links TRBV10-1 to TRBJ2-3, with TRBD1 matching 8 bases. Sample: peripheral blood. This TCR came from a man between 65 and 85 years old with active or convalescent COVID-19. The CDR3 loop is CASSVGDRNTDTQYF. The CDR3 region has the DNA TGCGCCAGCAGTGTCGGGGACAGGAACACAGATACGCAGTATTTT.